Here is one T cell receptor beta chain with its context. The data are from a study of T cells after yellow fever vaccination. The authors made TCR cDNA by 5'RACE template switching, adding a universal primer site and UMIs. TCRdb re-analysed the 5' RACE reads in MiXCR, keeping a single row per CDR3 protein. The table includes 500,000 to 650,000 distinct CDR3 sequences, roughly 12% detected once. The germline gives CDR1 DFQATT, CDR2 SNEGSKA (reference sequence). There are 14 residues in the CDR3. V lost 2 bases to trimming and J lost 4 bases, with 11 bases between them. J is TRBJ2-2 and V is TRBV20-1, with D possibly matching TRBD2 (6 bases). The sequence came from a man under 40 who received the YFV17D yellow fever vaccine. Sequencing used PBMCs, obtained on the day of the yellow fever booster vaccination. CDR3 protein: CSARPGGSTGELFF. CDR3 sequence (DNA): TGCAGTGCTAGACCTGGAGGGAGCACCGGGGAGCTGTTTTTT.